The clone carrying this T cell receptor beta chain was observed once. Germline V gives CDR1 SGHDT, CDR2 YYEEEE. The germline V and J ends were trimmed by 2 bases and 7 bases, with 13 bases remaining between them. The CDR3 consists of 14 residues. These data originate in a study of T cell repertoires in ileal Crohn's disease. Assay used: immunoSEQ multiplex PCR; TCRdb lists only in-frame clones, some missing. This table has 30,000 or so clones, roughly 77% appearing once. Included were adult ileal or ileocolonic Crohn's patients indicated for ileocolonic resection. The sequence came from an adult with Crohn's disease. Sequencing used ileal tissue. The V gene is TRBV5-6, the J gene TRBJ1-5, with D unresolved. The CDR3 nucleotides are TGTGCCAGCAGCTTTCAGGTTGAAGAACAGCCCCAGCATTTT. It yields the protein CASSFQVEEQPQHF.